These 21 T cell receptor beta chains were all obtained from the same sample, sequenced in a study of T-cell memory formation after mild COVID-19. One entry per CDR3 protein results from TCRdb running MiXCR on the 5' RACE reads. The table records a few hundred thousand distinct CDR3 sequences, around 10% of them present only once. Sequences were obtained from PBMCs or a T cell subset sorted from them (not recorded which). These receptors were taken from a man aged 18 to 29 who had mild COVID-19 (a few samples of this study predate the infection). Cell type and time point are not known.

This clonotype has only a few counts. The chain uses TRBV6-2 or TRBV6-3 and TRBJ2-3, with TRBD2 matching over 7 bases. With V trimmed by 2 bases and J by 0 bases, 11 bases remained unmatched. From germline, CDR1 is MNHEY and CDR2 SVGEGT. This CDR3 has 18 amino acids. CDR3 amino acids: CASSYRRSGLQSTDTQYF. The CDR3 DNA follows: TGTGCCAGCAGTTACCGGCGGTCGGGACTACAAAGCACAGATACGCAGTATTTT.

A few counts support this clonotype. The chain carries TRBV5-1 and TRBJ2-5; TRBD2 matches 10 bases. Germline CDR1 SGHRS, CDR2 YFSETQ. V lost 6 bases to trimming and J lost 5 bases; unmatched junction nucleotides: 10. This CDR3 is built from 15 residues. The CDR3 region is CASNPSGGATETQYF. In nucleotides, the CDR3 is TGCGCCAGCAATCCCAGCGGGGGGGCCACTGAGACCCAGTACTTC.

This clonotype occurred a few times. CDR3 sequence reads: CASSPRRNYEQYF. The CDR3 DNA follows: TGTGCCAGCAGCCCCCGGAGGAACTACGAGCAGTACTTC. V usage is TRBV13 and J usage is TRBJ2-7, with D maybe TRBD2 (5 bases). The CDR3 has 13 residues. V was cut by 5 bases and J by 3 bases, with 11 bases left in between. Germline CDR1 reads PRHDT; CDR2 reads FYEKMQ (reference sequence).

In its sample, this clonotype was seen many times. The V call is TRBV7-2, the J call TRBJ2-3; 7 bases agree with TRBD2. The V and J ends lost 1 base and 5 bases, in that order; junction bases with no gene match: 6. The germline CDR1 and CDR2 sequences are SGHTA and FQGNSA. The CDR3 is 15 residues long. The CDR3 sequence is CASSLGLAEKDTQYF. The CDR3 DNA sequence: TGTGCCAGCAGCTTAGGGCTAGCGGAGAAAGATACGCAGTATTTT.

This clonotype came up a few times. The chain recombines TRBV6-5 with TRBJ1-3, with D unclear. CDR1 MNHEY and CDR2 SVGAGI come from the germline V gene. Trimming took off 5 bases at V and 0 bases at J, with 14 bases between the two ends. CDR3 size: 16 residues. CDR3: CASSRTASNSGNTIYF. For the CDR3, the DNA is TGTGCCAGCAGTCGTACAGCGTCGAACTCTGGAAACACCATATATTTT.

This clonotype has just a few counts. This chain joins TRBV7-9 and TRBJ2-7, with TRBD1 matching 8 bases. V shed 5 bases and J 7 bases; nucleotides not matched to a gene: 4. The CDR3 loop spans 12 amino acids. Germline V gene lookup returns CDR1 SEHNR and CDR2 FQNEAQ (reference sequence). CDR3 nucleotides: TGTGCCAGCAGCGGACAGGGAGGTGAGCAGTACTTC. Residues: CASSGQGGEQYF.

The chain has TRBV12-3 or TRBV12-4 and TRBJ2-3; 12 nucleotides align to TRBD2. The CDR3 runs 17 residues. V gave up 5 bases and J gave up 6 bases; unmatched junction bases: 12. CDR3 in DNA: TGTGCCAGCAGTCCCACCCTGCTAGCGGGGGGGCCCGATACGCAGTATTTT. This sequence encodes CASSPTLLAGGPDTQYF.

The chain recombines TRBV7-9 with TRBJ2-7, with D possibly being TRBD1 (5 bases). The CDR3 sequence is 16 residues long. CDR1 SEHNR and CDR2 FQNEAQ come from the germline V gene (reference sequence). V was cut by 0 bases and J by 5 bases, with 17 bases left in between. In nucleotides, the CDR3 is TGTGCCAGCAGCTTAGCTATTGGGGCAGGGCCGGACGAGCAGTACTTC. Its protein is CASSLAIGAGPDEQYF.

This clonotype was observed a few times. This chain links TRBV7-6 with TRBJ2-7; D is unresolved. Germline CDR1 SGHVS, CDR2 FNYEAQ. This CDR3 has 15 residues. Trimming cost V 5 bases and J 6 bases, with 20 bases left between them. The CDR3 DNA is TGTGCCAGCAGCCTCCGGGCCGTCCCCCGTTCCGAGCAGTACTTC. Its translation: CASSLRAVPRSEQYF.

This clonotype has at least ten counts. J is TRBJ2-1 and V is TRBV4-2; D not resolved. V was shortened by 2 bases and J by 8 bases, with 19 bases between the two germline ends. Germline CDR1 LGHNA, CDR2 YNFKEQ. This CDR3 is built from 16 residues. CDR3 in DNA: TGTGCCAGCAGCCAACCCGCGGCTAGAAGTATCGATGAGCAGTTCTTC. This gives the protein CASSQPAARSIDEQFF.

A few counts support this clonotype. J is TRBJ1-1 and V is TRBV29-1, with 12 bases fitting TRBD1. The CDR3 spans 17 residues. Germline lookup yields CDR1 SQVTM and CDR2 ANQGSEA. The junction had 16 bases not matched to a gene; V was cut back by 6 bases and J by 5 bases. DNA of the CDR3: TGCAGCGTCCGACCGGAGGGACAGGGGGCCAAAAGGACTGAAGCTTTCTTT. Amino acid sequence: CSVRPEGQGAKRTEAFF. Looking up the rest from reference TRBV29-1 and TRBJ1-1 gives the full variable domain: SAVISQKPSRDICQRGTSLTIQCQVDSQVTMMFWYRQQPGQSLTLIATANQGSEATYESGFVIDKFPISRPNLTFSTLTVSNMSPEDSSIYLCSVRPEGQGAKRTEAFFGQGTRLTVV.

In this sample, this clonotype turned up a few times. The V and J genes are TRBV9 and TRBJ2-1; D is undetermined. Germline CDR1 is SGDLS and CDR2 is YYNGEE. V lost 0 bases and J lost 4, with 5 bases in between. This CDR3 is built from 13 residues. Here the CDR3 DNA reads TGTGCCAGCAGCGTAGAAACTTACAATGAGCAGTTCTTC. This gives the protein CASSVETYNEQFF.

The chain combines TRBV12-3 or TRBV12-4 with TRBJ2-3; TRBD2 is a possible D gene (6 bases). This CDR3 region has 14 residues. Trimming pared 1 base from V and 4 bases from J, leaving 9 bases between. The CDR3: CASSLGDFSDTQYF. CDR3 DNA: TGTGCCAGCAGTTTAGGGGACTTCTCAGATACGCAGTATTTT.

This rearrangement joins TRBV2 to TRBJ1-5; D may be TRBD1 (6 bases). Trimming removed 5 bases from V and 5 bases from J, with 16 bases in between. The CDR3 loop spans 15 amino acids. CDR1 and CDR2 (germline): SNHLY, FYNNEI. The CDR3 bases are TGTGCCAGCAGTCTTATGATCGGGGGCGATCAGCCCCAGCATTTT. Protein: CASSLMIGGDQPQHF. The full variable domain, in which reference TRBV2 and TRBJ1-5 provide the parts outside the CDR3, is EPEVTQTPSHQVTQMGQEVILRCVPISNHLYFYWYRQILGQKVEFLVSFYNNEISEKSEIFDDQFSVERPDGSNFTLKIRSTKLEDSAMYFCASSLMIGGDQPQHFGDGTRLSIL.

V is TRBV12-3 or TRBV12-4 and J is TRBJ2-3, with 8 bases fitting TRBD2. After removal of 6 bases from V and 1 base from J, the junction contained 6 bases not matched to a gene. The CDR3 runs 15 residues. DNA of the CDR3: TGTGCCAGCAGAATTAGCGGGGTCGGCACAGATACGCAGTATTTT. This codes for CASRISGVGTDTQYF.

This clonotype was observed a handful of times. The chain employs TRBV7-6 and TRBJ2-5, with a weak D call TRBD2 (5 bases). In germline, CDR1 is SGHVS, CDR2 FNYEAQ. The CDR3 consists of 13 residues. Trimming stripped 5 bases from V and 5 bases from J, with 12 bases between. This CDR3 is CASSVGVSETQYF. CDR3 sequence (DNA): TGTGCCAGCAGCGTCGGGGTTTCCGAGACCCAGTACTTC.

There are a few counts of this clonotype. This chain links TRBV4-2 with TRBJ1-1; no clear D gene. Per the germline V gene, CDR1 is LGHNA and CDR2 is YNFKEQ. The CDR3 extends over 15 amino acids. Deletions cut 1 base from V and 1 base from J, with 10 bases between. CDR3 region: CASSQGGRSNTEAFF. DNA of the CDR3: TGTGCCAGCAGCCAAGGTGGACGGTCGAACACTGAAGCTTTCTTT.

This clonotype was seen more than once but under ten times. The V call is TRBV6-6, the J call TRBJ1-6; D perhaps matches TRBD1 (6 bases). CDR3 size: 16 residues. Germline V gene data show CDR1 as MNHNY and CDR2 as SVGAGI (reference sequence). Trimming cost V 4 bases and J 3 bases, with 13 bases left between them. CDR3 region: CASSLSDRDYNSPLHF. As DNA, the CDR3 is TGTGCCAGCAGTTTGTCGGACAGAGACTATAATTCACCCCTCCACTTT.

The chain uses TRBV15 and TRBJ1-3; a weak D match, TRBD1 (5 bases). Trimming took off 0 bases at V and 4 bases at J, with 13 bases between the two ends. The CDR3 length is 16 residues. CDR1 LNHNV and CDR2 YYDKDF come from the germline V gene (reference sequence). CDR3 residues: CATSRDFGGNGNTIYF. In nucleotides, the CDR3 is TGTGCCACCAGCAGAGATTTCGGGGGGAACGGAAACACCATATATTTT. Full variable domain (missing parts from reference TRBV15 and TRBJ1-3): DAMVIQNPRYQVTQFGKPVTLSCSQTLNHNVMYWYQQKSSQAPKLLFHYYDKDFNNEADTPDNFQSRRPNTSFCFLDIRSPGLGDTAMYLCATSRDFGGNGNTIYFGEGSWLTVV.

This chain joins TRBV29-1 and TRBJ2-5; D possibly corresponds to TRBD2 (6 bases). V dropped 1 base and J dropped 8 bases, with 17 bases sitting between them. Germline CDR1 and CDR2: SQVTM and ANQGSEA. The CDR3 covers 14 residues. Here the CDR3 DNA reads TGCAGCGTTGAAGCGGGGGAGCCTTTAGGAACCCAGTACTTC. Protein product: CSVEAGEPLGTQYF.

This chain uses TRBV7-2 with TRBJ2-1; unclear D gene. This CDR3 comprises 13 residues. Germline V gives CDR1 SGHTA, CDR2 FQGNSA. The germline V and J ends were trimmed by 5 bases and 6 bases, with 11 bases remaining between them. The CDR3 DNA is TGTGCCAGCAGCCCCTATTTGGGCAATGAGCAGTTCTTC. Amino acid sequence: CASSPYLGNEQFF. Together with reference TRBV7-2 and TRBJ2-1, the CDR3 gives the full variable domain: GAGVSQSPSNKVTEKGKDVELRCDPISGHTALYWYRQSLGQGLEFLIYFQGNSAPDKSGLPSDRFSAERTGGSVSTLTIQRTQQEDSAVYLCASSPYLGNEQFFGPGTRLTVL.